This TCR beta chain was recorded in a study of blood T cell repertoires in COVID-19. Study background: COVID-19 samples, acute and convalescent, were from the United States, Italy and Spain. Sample material is recorded as cDNA or gDNA derived from T cells, B-cell-depleted T cells, or PBMCs.

One Seattle source followed patients from active infection through their disease course. The germline CDR1 and CDR2 sequences are SGHTS and YDEGEE. CDR3 length: 17 residues. The ends lost 0 bases at V and 0 bases at J; junction bases unmatched: 5. Per the original data handling: Using reference gene primer amplification, nucleated cell counts were estimated. Repertoires were generated with immunoSEQ multiplex PCR, while TCRdb's copy carries only in-frame clones and drops some. The V and J calls and the clone size are those of that table, but D and trimming were determined from the DNA. The sample has 140,000 to 150,000 clones, approximately 85% seen once.

V and J are TRBV5-8 and TRBJ2-7; 11 bases are a match to TRBD2. The sequence was obtained from a woman between 55 and 75 years old with COVID-19, enrolled during active disease. Sequenced material: peripheral blood. CDR3: CASSLALAGGFSYEQYF. The CDR3 DNA is TGTGCCAGCAGCTTGGCTCTAGCGGGGGGCTTCTCCTACGAGCAGTACTTC.